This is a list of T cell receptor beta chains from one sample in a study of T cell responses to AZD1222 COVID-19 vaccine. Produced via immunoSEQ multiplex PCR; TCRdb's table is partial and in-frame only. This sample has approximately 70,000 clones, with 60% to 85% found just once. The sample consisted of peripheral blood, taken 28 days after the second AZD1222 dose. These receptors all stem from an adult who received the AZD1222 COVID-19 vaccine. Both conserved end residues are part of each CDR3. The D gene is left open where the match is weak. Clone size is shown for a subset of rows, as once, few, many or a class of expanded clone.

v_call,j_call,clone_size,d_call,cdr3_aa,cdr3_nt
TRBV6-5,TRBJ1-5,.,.,CATRGGWNQPQHF,TGTGCCACCCGTGGGGGGTGGAATCAGCCCCAGCATTTT
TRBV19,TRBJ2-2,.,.,CASSQTRRGNTGELFF,TGTGCCAGTAGTCAAACCCGGAGGGGAAACACCGGGGAGCTGTTTTTT
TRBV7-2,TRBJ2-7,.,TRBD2,CASSLTSELYYEQYF,TGTGCCAGCAGCTTAACTAGCGAGCTTTACTACGAGCAGTACTTC
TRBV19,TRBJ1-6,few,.,CASSIAPDKGGKLAALHF,TGTGCCAGTAGTATAGCCCCGGACAAAGGGGGAAAACTGGCGGCCCTCCACTTT
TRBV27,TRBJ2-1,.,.,CASSNPNPEREQFF,TGTGCCAGCAGCAACCCTAACCCGGAGCGTGAGCAGTTCTTC
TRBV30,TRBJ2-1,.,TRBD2,CAWSGTSGGNINNEQFF,TGTGCCTGGTCCGGGACTAGCGGGGGGAACATCAACAATGAGCAGTTCTTC
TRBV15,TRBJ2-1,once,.,CATSTKGLYNEQFF,TGTGCCACCAGCACGAAGGGACTCTACAATGAGCAGTTCTTC
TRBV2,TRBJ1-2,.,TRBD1,CAKETGTGESGYTF,TGTGCCAAGGAAACCGGGACAGGGGAAAGTGGCTACACCTTC
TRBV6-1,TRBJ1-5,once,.,CASSENIISNQPQHF,TGTGCCAGCAGTGAAAACATCATTAGCAATCAGCCCCAGCATTTT
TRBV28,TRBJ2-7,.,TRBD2,CASSFPAGGEYEQYF,TGTGCCAGCAGTTTCCCAGCGGGGGGGGAGTACGAGCAGTACTTC
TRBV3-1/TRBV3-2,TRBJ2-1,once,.,CASSRPASYNEQFF,TGTGCCAGCAGCCGTCCAGCCTCCTACAATGAGCAGTTCTTC
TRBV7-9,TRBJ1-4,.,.,CASSLLGQSTNEKLFF,TGTGCCAGCAGCTTATTGGGCCAGTCAACTAATGAAAAACTGTTTTTT
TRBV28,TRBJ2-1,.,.,CASSPRGISSYNEQFF,TGTGCCAGCAGTCCCCGAGGGATCAGCTCCTACAATGAGCAGTTCTTC
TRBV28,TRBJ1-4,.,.,CASSSTSSTNEKLFF,TGTGCCAGCAGTTCTACTTCCTCAACTAATGAAAAACTGTTTTTT
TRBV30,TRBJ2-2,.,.,CAWSLGRGTGNTGELFF,TGTGCCTGGAGTTTGGGGCGGGGGACAGGGAACACCGGGGAGCTGTTTTTT
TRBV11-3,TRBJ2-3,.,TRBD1,CASSLGGPTGETDTQYF,TGTGCCAGCAGCTTAGGGGGCCCGACAGGGGAAACAGATACGCAGTATTTT
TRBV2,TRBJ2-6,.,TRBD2,CASSALAGGFSGANVLTF,TGTGCCAGCAGTGCGCTAGCGGGAGGATTCTCTGGGGCCAACGTCCTGACTTTC
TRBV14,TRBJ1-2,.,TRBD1,CASSQELGTDYGYTF,TGTGCCAGCAGCCAAGAACTAGGGACAGACTATGGCTACACCTTC
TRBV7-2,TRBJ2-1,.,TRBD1,CASSLRAGTGAYNEQFF,TGTGCCAGCAGCTTAAGGGCCGGGACAGGGGCCTACAATGAGCAGTTCTTC
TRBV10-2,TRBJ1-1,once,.,CASTSGSGTEAFF,TGCGCCAGCACCTCAGGGTCGGGCACTGAAGCTTTCTTT
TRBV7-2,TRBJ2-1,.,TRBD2,CASSHRGTSGYNEQFF,TGTGCCAGCAGCCACCGGGGGACTAGCGGTTACAATGAGCAGTTCTTC
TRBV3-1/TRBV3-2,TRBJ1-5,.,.,CASSQDLVGNQPQHF,TGTGCCAGCAGCCAAGATCTAGTCGGTAATCAGCCCCAGCATTTT
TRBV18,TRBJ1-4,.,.,CASSATVGEKLFF,TGTGCCAGCTCAGCGACAGTGGGGGAAAAACTGTTTTTT
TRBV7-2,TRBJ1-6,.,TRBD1,CASSLATGNSPLHF,TGTGCCAGCAGCTTAGCGACAGGGAATTCACCCCTCCACTTT
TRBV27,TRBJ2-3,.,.,CASSFGGEAQYF,TGTGCCAGCAGTTTTGGCGGGGAAGCGCAGTATTTT
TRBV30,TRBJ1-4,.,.,CAWSTPRTGLAKLFF,TGTGCCTGGAGTACTCCCCGAACGGGTTTGGCAAAACTGTTTTTT
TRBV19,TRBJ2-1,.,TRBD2,CASSILGLGTLPNEQFF,TGTGCCAGTAGTATCCTCGGACTAGGCACCCTTCCCAATGAGCAGTTCTTC
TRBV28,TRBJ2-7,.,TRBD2,CASSSPGLASYEQYF,TGTGCCAGCAGTTCCCCGGGACTAGCATCCTACGAGCAGTACTTC
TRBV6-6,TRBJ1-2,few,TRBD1,CASSYGGTGGGGGYTF,TGTGCCAGCAGTTACGGCGGGACAGGGGGAGGCGGGGGCTACACCTTC
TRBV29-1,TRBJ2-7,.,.,CSVDGPSYEQYF,TGCAGCGTTGATGGCCCTTCCTACGAGCAGTACTTC
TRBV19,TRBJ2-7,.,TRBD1,CASSGGTGAYEQYF,TGTGCCAGTAGTGGGGGGACAGGAGCCTACGAGCAGTACTTC
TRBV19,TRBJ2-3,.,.,CASSIAQNTDTQYF,TGTGCCAGTAGTATAGCCCAGAACACAGATACGCAGTATTTT
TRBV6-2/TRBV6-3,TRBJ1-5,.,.,CASSKRTAEGNQPQHF,TGTGCCAGCAGTAAAAGGACAGCCGAGGGAAATCAGCCCCAGCATTTT
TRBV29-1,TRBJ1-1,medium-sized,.,CSVPTANTEAFF,TGCAGCGTTCCGACAGCAAACACTGAAGCTTTCTTT
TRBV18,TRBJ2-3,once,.,CASSPPGRPSTDTQYF,TGTGCCAGCTCACCCCCGGGACGGCCAAGCACAGATACGCAGTATTTT
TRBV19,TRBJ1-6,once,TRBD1,CASSKTGGAGNSPLHF,TGTGCCAGTAGTAAAACAGGGGGCGCAGGAAATTCACCCCTCCACTTT
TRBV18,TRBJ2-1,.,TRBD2,CASSPPPSGRANEQFF,TGTGCCAGCTCACCACCTCCTAGCGGGAGGGCTAATGAGCAGTTCTTC
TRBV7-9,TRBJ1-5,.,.,CASSTWADSNQPQHF,TGTGCCAGCAGCACCTGGGCCGATAGCAATCAGCCCCAGCATTTT
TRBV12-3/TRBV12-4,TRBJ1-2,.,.,CASSPGSYGYTF,TGTGCCAGCAGTCCGGGGAGCTATGGCTACACCTTC
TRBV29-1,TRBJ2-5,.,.,CSVEDGDTPQETQYF,TGCAGCGTTGAAGATGGGGACACCCCCCAAGAGACCCAGTACTTC
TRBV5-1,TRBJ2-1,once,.,CASSLAVGKEEQFF,TGCGCCAGCAGCTTGGCCGTAGGGAAGGAGGAGCAGTTCTTC
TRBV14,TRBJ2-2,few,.,CASSPQVPGELFF,TGTGCCAGCAGCCCGCAGGTTCCCGGGGAGCTGTTTTTT
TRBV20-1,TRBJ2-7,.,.,CSASNYSFYEQYF,TGCAGTGCTAGTAACTACTCCTTCTACGAGCAGTACTTC
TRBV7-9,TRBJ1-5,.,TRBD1,CASSLGTGVSNQPQHF,TGTGCCAGCAGCTTAGGGACAGGGGTTAGCAATCAGCCCCAGCATTTT
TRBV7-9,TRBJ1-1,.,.,CASSLGSAGDTEAFF,TGTGCCAGCAGCTTAGGGTCAGCCGGGGACACTGAAGCTTTCTTT
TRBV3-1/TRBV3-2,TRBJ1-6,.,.,CASSQKGANSPLHF,TGTGCCAGCAGCCAAAAAGGGGCTAATTCACCCCTCCACTTT
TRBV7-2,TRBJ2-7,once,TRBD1,CASSYTSGGEQYF,TGTGCCAGCAGCTATACCTCAGGGGGTGAGCAGTACTTC
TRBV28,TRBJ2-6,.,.,CASSSSGANVLTF,TGTGCCAGCAGTTCATCTGGGGCCAACGTCCTGACTTTC
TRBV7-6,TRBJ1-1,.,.,CASSREVGTATEAFF,TGTGCCAGCAGCAGGGAAGTAGGGACGGCCACTGAAGCTTTCTTT
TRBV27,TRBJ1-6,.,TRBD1,CASGMLPTGDYNSPLHF,TGTGCCAGCGGAATGCTCCCGACAGGGGACTATAATTCACCCCTCCACTTT
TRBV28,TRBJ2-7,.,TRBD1,CASSPPGQDSYEQYF,TGTGCCAGCAGCCCCCCGGGACAGGACTCCTACGAGCAGTACTTC
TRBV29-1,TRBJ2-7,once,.,CSVGTDYEQYF,TGCAGCGTTGGGACAGATTACGAGCAGTACTTC
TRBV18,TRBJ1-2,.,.,CASSPRDGEANYGYTF,TGTGCCAGCTCACCAAGGGACGGCGAAGCTAACTATGGCTACACCTTC
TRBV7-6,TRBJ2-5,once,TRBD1,CASSPGAGTGASQETQYF,TGTGCCAGCAGCCCAGGAGCTGGGACAGGGGCTTCCCAAGAGACCCAGTACTTC
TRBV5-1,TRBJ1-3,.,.,CASSSNDLRTAIYF,TGCGCCAGCAGCTCCAATGACCTCCGGACGGCCATATATTTT
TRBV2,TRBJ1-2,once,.,CASSGQSYYGYTF,TGTGCCAGCAGCGGACAGTCGTACTATGGCTACACCTTC
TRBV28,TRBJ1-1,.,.,CASNLGGGTEAFF,TGTGCCAGCAACCTCGGTGGGGGCACTGAAGCTTTCTTT
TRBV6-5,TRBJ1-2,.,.,CASSRVGYGYTF,TGTGCCAGCAGCAGGGTGGGCTATGGCTACACCTTC
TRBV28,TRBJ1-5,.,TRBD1,CASSWDRGVQPQHF,TGTGCCAGCAGTTGGGACAGGGGCGTTCAGCCCCAGCATTTT
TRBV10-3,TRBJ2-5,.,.,CAISERAGQETQYF,TGTGCCATCAGTGAGAGGGCAGGACAAGAGACCCAGTACTTC